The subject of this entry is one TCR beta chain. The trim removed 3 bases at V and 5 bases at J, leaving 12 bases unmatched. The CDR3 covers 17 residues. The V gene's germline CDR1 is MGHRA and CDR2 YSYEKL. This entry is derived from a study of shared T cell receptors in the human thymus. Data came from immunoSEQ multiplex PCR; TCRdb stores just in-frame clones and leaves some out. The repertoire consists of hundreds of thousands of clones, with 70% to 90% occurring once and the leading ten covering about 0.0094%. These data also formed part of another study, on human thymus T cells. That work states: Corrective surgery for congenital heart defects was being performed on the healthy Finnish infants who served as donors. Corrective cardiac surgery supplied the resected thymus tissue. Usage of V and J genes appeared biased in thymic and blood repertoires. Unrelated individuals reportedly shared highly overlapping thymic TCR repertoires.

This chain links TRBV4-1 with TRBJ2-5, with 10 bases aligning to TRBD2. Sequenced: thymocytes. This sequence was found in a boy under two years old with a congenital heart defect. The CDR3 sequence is CASSHPVGAGGEETQYF. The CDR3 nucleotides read TGCGCCAGCAGCCACCCCGTAGGAGCGGGGGGGGAGGAGACCCAGTACTTC.